Included here is one T cell receptor beta chain sequence, with context. Its antigen is as yet unknown. The sample comes from a study of cytomegalovirus exposure and HLA in healthy donors. Germline CDR1 reads SGHRS; CDR2 reads YFSETQ. CDR3 length equals 12 residues. V was cut by 3 bases and J by 2 bases, with 3 bases left in between. PCR involved 60 Vbeta and 13 Jbeta primers. Here immunoSEQ multiplex PCR was the method, and the copy in TCRdb shows in-frame clones only, minus some. The data show approximately 160,000 clones, roughly 75% seen once. General study findings and limits: In a later analysis, CMV-associated beta chains were mostly HLA-associated, it appeared. Cytomegalovirus association was assigned to approximately 160 TCR beta chains. Reports showed the classifier diagnosing cytomegalovirus status with high specificity and sensitivity.

Those who donated were healthy bone marrow donors. This sequence joins TRBV5-1 and TRBJ2-1; D is unclear. Source material: PBMCs. The origin of this receptor is a man between 18 and 29 years old in good health and CMV-seronegative. CDR3 region: CASSYTYNEQFF. As DNA, the CDR3 is TGCGCCAGCAGCTACACCTACAATGAGCAGTTCTTC.